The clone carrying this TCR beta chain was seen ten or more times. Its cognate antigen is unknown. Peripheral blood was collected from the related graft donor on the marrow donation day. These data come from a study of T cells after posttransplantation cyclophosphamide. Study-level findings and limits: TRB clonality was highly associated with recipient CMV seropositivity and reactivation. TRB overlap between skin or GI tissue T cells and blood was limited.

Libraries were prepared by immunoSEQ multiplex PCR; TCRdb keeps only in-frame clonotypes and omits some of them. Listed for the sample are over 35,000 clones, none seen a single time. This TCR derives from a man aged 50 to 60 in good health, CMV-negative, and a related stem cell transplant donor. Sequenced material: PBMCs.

This chain's CDR3 is CASSPGTGTGYEQYF. For the CDR3, the DNA is TGTGCCAGCAGCCCTGGGACCGGGACAGGCTACGAGCAGTACTTC. This chain links TRBV11-3 with TRBJ2-7; 8 bases agree with TRBD1. Germline V gives CDR1 SGHNT, CDR2 YENEEA. This CDR3 is built from 15 residues. V lost 5 bases and J lost 3; bases outside the gene matches: 9.